The following is a TCR beta chain sequence with its context. A few counts support this clonotype. Its specific antigen is unknown. The sample holds no much larger clone one base away, and base qualities are not on file. The study reported a robust and sensitive protocol to amplify, sequence and analyze TCRs, based on 3' ligation of a UMI-containing oligonucleotide to TCR cDNA. For whole blood analysis, over 2 ml of peripheral blood was collected from healthy adult volunteers into Tempus tubes, and RNA was extracted following the manufacturer's instructions. Total RNA was used without cell sorting and was treated with RQ1 DNase before reverse transcription, with a target input of roughly 1 to 1,100 ng. To check how robust the pipeline was in samples where T cells make up a minority population, libraries were built from skin biopsies and whole blood. This entry is derived from a study of naive and memory T cell subsets (dated by TCRdb to 2015 to 2018). Context from the whole study: The figure summarizing the skin biopsy and whole blood samples listed around ten blood donors, 7 tuberculin skin test biopsies and 3 saline control biopsies. PCR2 was typically performed as a SYBR Green qPCR that was stopped at a set threshold, although end-point PCR (roughly 6 cycles) could be used instead for low-input samples. The paper as a whole reports these results and caveats: The potential sensitivity of the RNA-based method to TCR transcript changes with T cell activation and differentiation was acknowledged.

Library preparation was by 5' RACE. The ligated cDNA was amplified in four rounds of PCR with nested alpha and beta constant region primers together with the SP2 primer. For the blood and skin samples, TCR RNA was reverse transcribed with SuperScript IV using primers for the alpha and beta constant regions. An oligonucleotide carrying the Illumina SP2 primer and a UMI was ligated to the 3' end of the cDNA by means of T4 RNA ligase 1. The 12-nucleotide UMI was composed of two random hexamers separated by an eight-base spacer, which was included to prevent hairpin formation. From the second PCR onward, TCR alpha and beta chain libraries were processed separately and dual indexed for multiplexing. After pooling, the indexed libraries were analyzed by capillary electrophoresis and sequenced on either an Illumina MiSeq or NextSeq. PhiX DNA at about 4.5-7% was spiked into libraries to increase base diversity and improve cluster recognition. Per the original workflow: Demultiplexor took UMIs from read 2, joined the UMIs to the TCR sequence from read 1, and separated reads according to sample indices. V and J genes and V-J junctions were identified by Decombinator, which gave every TCR a five-part identifier that included V and J deletions. Collapsinator used UMIs to correct sequencing errors and PCR amplification heterogeneity, yielding UMI-based abundance per TCR. CDR3Translator turned identifiers into nucleotide sequence, translated the nucleotide sequence into amino acids, and pulled out CDR3 regions based on terminal motifs. After normalization to the amount of input RNA, the error-corrected alpha and beta TCR counts from blood and from skin were compared. TCRdb redid the processing of the public reads, applying fastp at Q25 and MiXCR, and retained in-frame beta chains. Identical CDR3 proteins give one entry, which carries the most common genes and DNA. What appears here as the V and J calls and clone size reflects TCRdb's work, not the paper's. Across this sample there are 55,000 to 65,000 distinct CDR3 sequences, with around 8% seen only once. 15% to 20% of the sample is in the top ten clones.

The CDR3 runs 15 residues from the cysteine to the phenylalanine. The read is trimmed to its CDR3 DNA, 45 bases read in frame from base 1. The V end loses 6 bases and the J end loses 0 bases, and a stretch of 9 bases separates them. Recombination linked TRBV12-3 or TRBV12-4 to TRBJ2-6, with no confident D gene call. This receptor was taken from a female donor in good health. The nucleotides read TGTGCCAGCAGCCCAGGTCTCTCTGGGGCCAACGTCCTGACTTTC. It is translated as CASSPGLSGANVLTF.